This T cell receptor beta chain came from a study of blood T cell repertoires in COVID-19. Study in general: Researchers got acute and convalescent COVID-19 samples from the United States, Italy and Spain. T cells, B-cell-depleted T cells, or PBMCs provided the cDNA or gDNA that served as material.

The CDR3 consists of 13 residues. CDR1 and CDR2 from the germline V gene are SGHRS and YFSETQ. Between the trimmed V and J ends, which lost 4 bases and 7 bases, there was a span of 14 bases. Original data processing: Estimated nucleated cell counts came from reference gene primer amplification. Repertoires were generated with immunoSEQ multiplex PCR, while TCRdb's copy carries only in-frame clones and drops some. V, J and clone size derive from that table, while D and trimming were established from the DNA sequence. The table includes around 26,000 clones, 60% to 70% detected once. The chain has TRBV5-1 and TRBJ1-1; D is unresolved. This sequence was found in a man between 60 and 70 years old with active or convalescent COVID-19. What was sequenced was peripheral blood. CDR3 coding DNA: TGCGCCAGCAGCCCGGCGGGCGGCTTTGAAGCTTTCTTT. It is translated as CASSPAGGFEAFF. Using reference TRBV5-1 and TRBJ1-1 for the parts outside the CDR3, the full variable domain is KAGVTQTPRYLIKTRGQQVTLSCSPISGHRSVSWYQQTPGQGLQFLFEYFSETQRNKGNFPGRFSGRQFSNSRSEMNVSTLELGDSALYLCASSPAGGFEAFFGQGTRLTVV.